The 16 T cell receptor beta chains in this list originate from one sample, sequenced in a study of cytomegalovirus exposure and HLA in healthy donors. Primers included in the PCR were 60 Vbeta and 13 Jbeta primers. The table came from immunoSEQ multiplex PCR; TCRdb's copy has only in-frame clones and leaves some out. The sample has around 80,000 clones; 78% are singletons. The sequenced material came from PBMCs. The receptors here all came from a man aged 18 to 30 in good health and CMV-seropositive.

This clone occurred once. The J gene is TRBJ1-1, the V gene TRBV6-5; D remains ambiguous. The germline gives CDR1 MNHEY, CDR2 SVGAGI. V lost 6 bases, J lost 4 bases, and 12 bases lay in between. The CDR3 runs 13 residues. The CDR3 loop reads CASSRFSSTEAFF. The DNA of the CDR3 is TGTGCCAGCAGCCGCTTTTCGAGCACTGAAGCTTTCTTT.

The CDR3 spells CASSPGQLNYGYTF. The CDR3 coding sequence is TGTGCCAGCAGTCCGGGACAGCTCAACTATGGCTACACCTTC. V usage is TRBV6-5 and J usage is TRBJ1-2; 7 bases align to TRBD1. This CDR3 comprises 14 residues. With 5 bases clipped from V and 2 bases from J, the junction kept 5 bases outside the gene matches. Per the germline V gene, CDR1 is MNHEY and CDR2 is SVGAGI.

This chain connects TRBV29-1 to TRBJ2-1; D is perhaps TRBD2 (8 bases). The CDR3 sequence is 15 residues long. Germline V gene lookup returns CDR1 SQVTM and CDR2 ANQGSEA. Deletions cut 4 bases from V and 10 bases from J, with 23 bases between. CDR3 in amino acids: CSVGYREGPRGEQFF. The CDR3 region has the DNA TGCAGCGTTGGTTACCGGGAGGGCCCCAGGGGGGAGCAGTTCTTC.

This clone was counted a few times. The chain carries TRBV19 and TRBJ2-7; 8 nucleotides align to TRBD1. V dropped 3 bases and J dropped 5; count of bases not matched to a gene: 3. CDR1 is LNHDA and CDR2 is SQIVND in the germline V gene (reference sequence). This CDR3 is 13 amino acids long. The CDR3 DNA is TGTGCCAGTAGTATGGGGACAGGCAACGAGCAGTACTTC. As protein: CASSMGTGNEQYF.

The table lists this clone with many counts. J is TRBJ1-6 and V is TRBV13; no reliable D call. This CDR3 region has 14 residues. CDR1 is PRHDT and CDR2 is FYEKMQ in the germline V gene (reference sequence). V lost 4 bases and J 10 bases, leaving 14 bases between the germline ends. CDR3 nucleotides: TGTGCCAGCAGCTCCCCTACGGCAGCGTCACCCCTCCACTTT. Amino acids: CASSSPTAASPLHF.

This clone was picked up a small number of times. This chain uses TRBV11-2 with TRBJ1-1; TRBD1 is a possible D gene (6 bases). Germline V lookup: CDR1 SGHAT, CDR2 FQNNGV. V dropped 3 bases and J dropped 4 bases, with 12 bases sitting between them. The length of the CDR3 is 14 residues. The CDR3 coding sequence is TGTGCCAGCAGCTTGTCACAGGGAAGCACTGAAGCTTTCTTT. Translation: CASSLSQGSTEAFF.

The chain has TRBV6-5 and TRBJ1-1; the D is unclear. Germline CDR1 MNHEY, CDR2 SVGAGI. V gave up 0 bases and J gave up 10 bases, with 9 bases separating them. The CDR3 has 12 residues. The CDR3 DNA reads as TGTGCCAGCAGTTACTCTGGGCAAAGAGCTTTCTTT. Amino acid sequence: CASSYSGQRAFF.

This clone was counted only a few times. V gene TRBV27 combines with J gene TRBJ1-4, with D tentatively TRBD1 (6 bases). The germline CDR1 and CDR2 sequences are MNHEY and SMNVEV (reference sequence). The CDR3 sequence is 14 residues long. V lost 0 bases and J lost 6, with 8 bases in between. The CDR3 bases are TGTGCCAGCAGTTTATCCAGGGGTGATGAAAAACTGTTTTTT. As protein: CASSLSRGDEKLFF.

The rearrangement joins TRBV28 to TRBJ1-5, with D maybe TRBD1 (6 bases). CDR1 and CDR2 (germline): MDHEN, SYDVKM. Trimming removed 0 bases from V and 2 bases from J, with 11 bases in between. This CDR3 is built from 16 residues. CDR3 nucleotide sequence: TGTGCCAGCAGTTTATGGGGGGCCGCGGGCAATCAGCCCCAGCATTTT. Translating it yields CASSLWGAAGNQPQHF.

The chain recombines TRBV2 with TRBJ1-1; maybe TRBD1 (6 bases). The CDR3 consists of 14 residues. The V end lost 4 bases, the J end lost 5 bases, and 14 bases lay between the germline ends. Germline loops: CDR1 SNHLY, CDR2 FYNNEI. CDR3 residues: CASSVQGPKTEAFF. CDR3 sequence (DNA): TGTGCCAGCAGTGTGCAGGGGCCCAAGACTGAAGCTTTCTTT.

The genes are TRBV7-2 and TRBJ2-5, with 7 bases identical to TRBD1. The CDR3 runs 13 residues. Trimming cost V 5 bases and J 3 bases; bases outside gene matches: 3. CDR1 SGHTA and CDR2 FQGNSA come from the germline V gene. Written as DNA, the CDR3 is TGTGCCAGCAGCGCCGGACAGGAAGAGACCCAGTACTTC. This translates into CASSAGQEETQYF. The full variable domain, completed using reference TRBV7-2 and TRBJ2-5, is GAGVSQSPSNKVTEKGKDVELRCDPISGHTALYWYRQSLGQGLEFLIYFQGNSAPDKSGLPSDRFSAERTGGSVSTLTIQRTQQEDSAVYLCASSAGQEETQYFGPGTRLLVL.

CDR3 in DNA: TGCGCCAGCAGCCACCGACTAGCGGCTAATGAGCAGTTCTTC. Protein product: CASSHRLAANEQFF. The genes are TRBV4-1 and TRBJ2-1; the match to TRBD2 covers 9 bases. V was clipped by 3 bases and J by 7 bases; unmatched bases: 4. Germline values: CDR1 MGHRA, CDR2 YSYEKL. The CDR3 has 14 amino acids.

CDR3 sequence reads: CASSQYEQYF. The CDR3 bases are TGTGCCAGCAGTCAATACGAGCAGTACTTC. V is TRBV2 and J is TRBJ2-7; D unclear. V was shortened by 5 bases and J by 4 bases, with 3 bases between the two germline ends. The CDR3 spans 10 residues. The V gene's germline CDR1 is SNHLY and CDR2 FYNNEI.

The chain uses TRBV12-5 and TRBJ2-1; 9 bases are a match to TRBD1. Germline V gene data show CDR1 as LGHNT and CDR2 as FRNRAP. The CDR3 runs to 13 residues. Germline trimming cut 8 bases from V and 4 bases from J; bases unmatched to any gene: 3. CDR3 DNA: TGTGCTAGTTCCGGGACAGGGTACAATGAGCAGTTCTTC. It translates to CASSGTGYNEQFF.

The chain has TRBV29-1 and TRBJ2-1; 7 bases map to TRBD2. This CDR3 is built from 9 residues. CDR1 and CDR2 (germline): SQVTM, ANQGSEA. The V segment lost 4 bases and the J segment 16 bases; nucleotides outside the gene matches: 4. CDR3 DNA sequence: TGCAGCGTTGGCGGGAGTAATTTCTTC. Translating it yields CSVGGSNFF.

The chain has TRBV29-1 and TRBJ2-1; perhaps TRBD1 as D (6 bases). The CDR3 consists of 13 residues. V lost 4 bases to trimming and J lost 1 base, with 8 bases between them. In germline, CDR1 is SQVTM, CDR2 ANQGSEA. For the CDR3, the DNA is TGCAGCGTTGGGACAGTATCCTACAATGAGCAGTTCTTC. Amino acid sequence: CSVGTVSYNEQFF.